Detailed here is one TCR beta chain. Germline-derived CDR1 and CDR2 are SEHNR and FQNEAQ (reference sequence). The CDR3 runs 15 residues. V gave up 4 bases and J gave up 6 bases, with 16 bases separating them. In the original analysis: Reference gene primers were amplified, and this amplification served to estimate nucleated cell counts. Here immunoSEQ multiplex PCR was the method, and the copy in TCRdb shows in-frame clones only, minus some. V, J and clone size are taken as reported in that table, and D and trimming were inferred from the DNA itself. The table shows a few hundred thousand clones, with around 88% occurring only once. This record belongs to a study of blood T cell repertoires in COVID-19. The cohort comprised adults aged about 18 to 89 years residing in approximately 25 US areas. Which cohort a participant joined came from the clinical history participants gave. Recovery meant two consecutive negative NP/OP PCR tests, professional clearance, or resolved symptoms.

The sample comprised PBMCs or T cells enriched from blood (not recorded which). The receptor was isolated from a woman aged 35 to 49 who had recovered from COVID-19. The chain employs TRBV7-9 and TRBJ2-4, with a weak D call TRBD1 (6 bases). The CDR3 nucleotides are TGTGCCAGCAGCTCAACAGGGTTTGGGGCAAACATTCAGTACTTC. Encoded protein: CASSSTGFGANIQYF.